Below are 31 T cell receptor beta chains sequenced from a single sample in a study of response to subunit inactivated influenza vaccine (dated by TCRdb to the late 2010s). The library was prepared using RT-PCR. The run used an Illumina HiSeq 2500. Using fastp at Q25 and MiXCR, TCRdb reprocessed the public reads and kept productive beta chains. CDR3 protein sequences are deduplicated, and each keeps its most common genes and DNA. The sample contains around 190,000 distinct CDR3 sequences, about 10% of them found a single time. The ten largest make up 9.5% to 13% of the sample. The sample consisted of non-naive T cells sorted from PBMCs, taken on the day of vaccination. The sample's cell subset or site label, decoded: memory T cell fraction. All receptors come from a man aged 45-65 years who received an inactivated influenza vaccine. Donor details come from another sample of the same person, matched by shared clones.

This clonotype was counted at least ten times. The CDR3 sequence is CASSQGDEQYF. As DNA, the CDR3 is TGCGCCAGCAGTCAAGGGGACGAGCAGTACTTC. The chain joins TRBV5-1 to TRBJ2-7; D is possibly TRBD1 (5 bases). This CDR3 is built from 11 residues. With 5 bases removed from V and 5 bases from J, the gap between germline ends came to 8 bases. CDR1 SGHRS and CDR2 YFSETQ come from the germline V gene. Based on the CDR3 plus reference TRBV5-1 and TRBJ2-7, the full variable domain is KAGVTQTPRYLIKTRGQQVTLSCSPISGHRSVSWYQQTPGQGLQFLFEYFSETQRNKGNFPGRFSGRQFSNSRSEMNVSTLELGDSALYLCASSQGDEQYFGPGTRLTVT.

This clonotype occurred many times. The chain carries TRBV7-8 and TRBJ2-2; 15 nucleotides align to TRBD2. Germline V gene data show CDR1 as SGHVS and CDR2 as FQNEAQ. This CDR3 has 17 residues. V trimming: 6 bases; J trimming: 4 bases; junction bases outside the gene matches: 6. The CDR3 DNA reads TGTGCCAGCAGGCCGGGACTAGCGGGGGGAGGCACCGGGGAGCTGTTTTTT. It codes for CASRPGLAGGGTGELFF.

This clonotype was seen repeatedly, ten times or more. V is TRBV2 and J is TRBJ1-5; D gene uncertain. The germline V gene has CDR1 SNHLY and CDR2 FYNNEI. This CDR3 contains 13 residues. V gave up 4 bases and J gave up 4 bases, with 8 bases separating them. DNA for the CDR3: TGTGCCAGCAGTGGGAAAGGAAATCAGCCCCAGCATTTT. Its protein is CASSGKGNQPQHF.

This clonotype was seen more than once but under ten times. The chain combines TRBV10-3 with TRBJ2-5; 8 bases map to TRBD2. The CDR3 spans 16 residues. Germline CDR1 reads ENHRY; CDR2 reads SYGVKD. J lost 5 bases, V lost 0 bases, and 8 bases had no gene match. DNA for the CDR3: TGTGCCATCAGTGAGTCGATGGCTAGCGGGCGGGAGACCCAGTACTTC. Protein sequence: CAISESMASGRETQYF.

The rearrangement joins TRBV7-2 to TRBJ2-1; TRBD1 might be the D (7 bases). Trimming cost V 2 bases and J 7 bases, with 15 bases left between them. CDR1 and CDR2 from the germline V gene are SGHTA and FQGNSA. The CDR3 is 15 residues long. This CDR3 reads CASSLRDSGPNEQFF. In DNA, the CDR3 is TGTGCCAGCAGCTTACGGGACAGCGGGCCGAATGAGCAGTTCTTC.

This clonotype was recorded a few times. V gene TRBV10-1 combines with J gene TRBJ2-7; D possibly uses TRBD1 or TRBD2 (5 bases each). This CDR3 spans 17 amino acids. Between the trimmed V and J ends, which lost 5 bases and 6 bases, there was a span of 26 bases. Germline lookup yields CDR1 WNHNN and CDR2 SYGVQD (reference sequence). The CDR3 DNA reads as TGCGCCAGCAGTTATCGTGGGACCCAGGTTCAAGGGTGCGAGCAGTACTTC. It translates to CASSYRGTQVQGCEQYF.

In its sample, this clonotype was seen a few times. The chain is built from TRBV12-3 or TRBV12-4 and TRBJ1-2; possibly TRBD1 for D (5 bases). CDR3 length: 12 residues. The ends were cut back, 6 bases at V and 8 bases at J, with 13 bases in the middle. CDR3: CASSNGALGYTF. In DNA, the CDR3 is TGTGCCAGCAGCAACGGGGCGCTCGGCTACACCTTC.

This clonotype has ten or more counts. The chain carries TRBV7-2 and TRBJ2-7; D perhaps matches TRBD2 (6 bases). CDR3 size: 15 residues. Germline V gives CDR1 SGHTA, CDR2 FQGNSA. Trimming removed 5 bases at V and 3 bases at J, with 17 bases between. CDR3 DNA: TGTGCCAGCAGCGATTTCCGCCGGGGGTTCTACGAGCAGTACTTC. Its protein product is CASSDFRRGFYEQYF.

This clonotype was seen only once. The rearrangement uses TRBV6-1 and TRBJ2-3; the match to TRBD2 covers 13 bases. CDR1 and CDR2 from the germline V gene are MNHNS and SASEGT. V gave up 3 bases and J gave up 6 bases; unmatched junction bases: 9. This CDR3 spans 17 amino acids. The CDR3 sequence: CASSERLAGGIWDTQYF. CDR3 in DNA: TGTGCCAGCAGTGAGAGACTAGCGGGGGGAATATGGGATACGCAGTATTTT.

As concerns this clonotype: Germline and junction disagree at one end, which may indicate a read error. The V and J genes are TRBV7-2 and TRBJ2-5; TRBD1 matches 10 bases. Per the germline V gene, CDR1 is SGHTA and CDR2 is FQGNSA. The CDR3 contains 15 residues. CDR3 nucleotide sequence: TGTGCCAGCAGCTCCCAGACAGGGGGCGGAGAGACCCATTACTTC. Encoded protein: CASSSQTGGGETHYF. Full variable domain (rest looked up from reference TRBV7-2 and TRBJ2-5): GAGVSQSPSNKVTEKGKDVELRCDPISGHTALYWYRQSLGQGLEFLIYFQGNSAPDKSGLPSDRFSAERTGGSVSTLTIQRTQQEDSAVYLCASSSQTGGGETHYFGPGTRLLVL.

The table lists this clonotype with many counts. The chain links TRBV7-2 to TRBJ2-1; TRBD2 matches 8 bases. CDR1 is SGHTA and CDR2 is FQGNSA in the germline V gene. The ends lost 2 bases at V and 4 bases at J; junction bases unmatched: 4. CDR3 length equals 15 residues. This CDR3 reads CASSLIAGRYNEQFF. The CDR3 DNA sequence: TGTGCCAGCAGCTTAATAGCGGGAAGATACAATGAGCAGTTCTTC.

The genes are TRBV2 and TRBJ1-1; no clear D. Germline CDR1 SNHLY, CDR2 FYNNEI. V was shortened by 0 bases and J by 4 bases, with 9 bases between the two germline ends. The CDR3 spans 14 residues. The DNA for the CDR3 is TGTGCCAGCAGTGAAGCGCAGCTGACCACTGAAGCTTTCTTT. Protein product: CASSEAQLTTEAFF.

This clonotype was picked up a small number of times. The chain has TRBV5-1 and TRBJ1-5, with D uncertain. CDR1 and CDR2 (germline): SGHRS, YFSETQ. The CDR3 covers 13 residues. Trimming removed 2 bases from V and 3 bases from J, with 6 bases in between. CDR3 residues: CASSFGPNQPQHF. CDR3 sequence (DNA): TGCGCCAGCAGCTTCGGTCCCAATCAGCCCCAGCATTTT.

This rearrangement joins TRBV6-1 to TRBJ1-5; D gene ambiguous. The CDR3 is made up of 15 amino acids. The ends were cut back, 6 bases at V and 4 bases at J, with 16 bases in the middle. Germline-derived CDR1 and CDR2 are MNHNS and SASEGT. The CDR3 here is CASSLRRARNQPQHF. In DNA, the CDR3 is TGTGCCAGCAGCCTCCGGAGGGCACGGAATCAGCCCCAGCATTTT.

This sequence joins TRBV5-1 and TRBJ1-5; D remains ambiguous. The germline V and J ends were trimmed by 4 bases and 0 bases, with 14 bases remaining between them. This CDR3 comprises 16 residues. Germline lookup yields CDR1 SGHRS and CDR2 YFSETQ. CDR3 protein: CASSEGGPYSNQPQHF. The CDR3 bases are TGCGCCAGCAGCGAGGGCGGACCTTATAGCAATCAGCCCCAGCATTTT. Using reference TRBV5-1 and TRBJ1-5 for the parts outside the CDR3, the full variable domain is KAGVTQTPRYLIKTRGQQVTLSCSPISGHRSVSWYQQTPGQGLQFLFEYFSETQRNKGNFPGRFSGRQFSNSRSEMNVSTLELGDSALYLCASSEGGPYSNQPQHFGDGTRLSIL.

J is TRBJ1-4 and V is TRBV11-2, with 8 bases lining up with TRBD1. V lost 7 bases to trimming and J lost 2 bases; unmatched junction nucleotides: 6. The CDR3 runs to 15 residues. Germline V gene lookup returns CDR1 SGHAT and CDR2 FQNNGV. The CDR3 DNA follows: TGTGCCAGCACCCTGACAGGGGCTACTAATGAAAAACTGTTTTTT. Translated: CASTLTGATNEKLFF.

This chain joins TRBV3-1 and TRBJ1-1, with a tentative D call TRBD1 (5 bases). Germline CDR1 and CDR2: LGHDT and YNNKEL (reference sequence). Trimming took off 1 base at V and 5 bases at J, with 11 bases between the two ends. This CDR3 region has 14 residues. CDR3 nucleotide sequence: TGTGCCAGCAGCCAAGGATACCGGGGGACTGAAGCTTTCTTT. Amino acids: CASSQGYRGTEAFF.

This sequence joins TRBV6-5 and TRBJ2-1; 7 positions agree with TRBD1. The germline gives CDR1 MNHEY, CDR2 SVGAGI. J gave up 8 bases and V 5 bases, and 12 bases lay outside the gene matches. The CDR3 loop spans 15 amino acids. This chain's CDR3 is CASSLRQGSSDEQFF. CDR3 DNA sequence: TGTGCCAGCAGTCTACGACAGGGATCGTCGGATGAGCAGTTCTTC.

This clonotype has just a few counts. The chain couples TRBV29-1 to TRBJ1-2; D might be TRBD1 (6 bases). Germline loops: CDR1 SQVTM, CDR2 ANQGSEA. The CDR3 has 13 amino acids. Trimming took off 6 bases at V and 8 bases at J, with 19 bases between the two ends. The CDR3 bases are TGCAGCGTAGGGACACCCCAGCTCGGCGGCTACACCTTC. It is translated as CSVGTPQLGGYTF.

This clonotype was found a few times. The chain combines TRBV20-1 with TRBJ1-2, with 10 bases identical to TRBD1. J was trimmed by 4 bases and V by 6 bases; bases with no gene match: 11. Germline V gene sequence: CDR1 DFQATT, CDR2 SNEGSKA (reference sequence). This CDR3 is built from 15 residues. CDR3 sequence reads: CSARDPGTGVYGYTF. CDR3 in DNA: TGCAGTGCCAGGGATCCCGGGACAGGGGTCTATGGCTACACCTTC.

This clonotype was picked up many times. The J gene is TRBJ2-1, the V gene TRBV6-5, with a possible D match to TRBD1 (6 bases). This CDR3 is 15 amino acids long. Trimming took 0 bases from V and 7 from J, leaving 13 bases between them. CDR1 MNHEY and CDR2 SVGAGI come from the germline V gene. CDR3 sequence: CASSYSVQGGNEQFF. CDR3 bases: TGTGCCAGCAGTTACTCAGTACAGGGTGGGAATGAGCAGTTCTTC.

V and J are TRBV7-8 and TRBJ2-1; tentatively, D is TRBD2 (5 bases). With 7 bases removed from V and 8 bases from J, the gap between germline ends came to 21 bases. CDR1 is SGHVS, CDR2 FQNEAQ, per germline. The CDR3 length is 15 residues. Written as DNA, the CDR3 is TGTGCCAGCACCCCGGACGGGGTTTTGGTCGATGAGCAGTTCTTC. This gives the protein CASTPDGVLVDEQFF.

J is TRBJ2-2 and V is TRBV11-2; D unclear. V was pared by 3 bases and J by 1 base, with 9 bases between. The CDR3 has 15 amino acids. The germline V gene has CDR1 SGHAT and CDR2 FQNNGV. CDR3 amino acids: CASSLAALNTGELFF. The CDR3 coding sequence is TGTGCCAGCAGCTTGGCAGCCTTGAACACCGGGGAGCTGTTTTTT.

This sequence joins TRBV2 and TRBJ2-2; 9 nucleotides align to TRBD2. This CDR3 is built from 14 residues. The germline V gene has CDR1 SNHLY and CDR2 FYNNEI. Trimming at V came to 10 bases and at J to 6 bases, leaving 9 bases not matched to a gene. The CDR3 sequence is CATRGLASAGELFF. The CDR3, as DNA: TGTGCCACGAGAGGACTAGCGTCAGCCGGGGAGCTGTTTTTT.

The genes are TRBV4-3 and TRBJ1-1; tentatively, D is TRBD1 (5 bases). Trimming stripped 4 bases from V and 0 bases from J, with 12 bases between. Germline CDR1 LGHNA, CDR2 YSLEER. CDR3 length: 15 residues. The CDR3 DNA is TGCGCCAGCAGCCTACAAGGGGAACTGAACACTGAAGCTTTCTTT. This sequence encodes CASSLQGELNTEAFF.

This clonotype was observed a handful of times. The chain joins TRBV27 to TRBJ2-1; 12 nucleotides line up with TRBD2. The V and J ends lost 3 bases and 2 bases, in that order; junction bases with no gene match: 5. There are 17 residues in the CDR3. Germline V gives CDR1 MNHEY, CDR2 SMNVEV (reference sequence). In nucleotides, the CDR3 is TGTGCCAGCAGTTTCCTCTGGACTAGCGGGACCTACAATGAGCAGTTCTTC. Translated: CASSFLWTSGTYNEQFF.

The CDR3 bases are TGTGCCAGCAGCTTGGTAGGCCGCGAAGAGACCCAGTACTTC. This sequence encodes CASSLVGREETQYF. The chain employs TRBV5-8 and TRBJ2-5; no reliable D call. CDR1 is SGHTS and CDR2 is YDEGEE in the germline V gene. This CDR3 has 14 residues. V was cut by 0 bases and J by 3 bases, with 9 bases left in between. The whole variable domain, remainder taken from reference TRBV5-8 and TRBJ2-5, is EAGVTQSPTHLIKTRGQQATLRCSPISGHTSVYWYQQALGLGLQFLLWYDEGEERNRGNFPPRFSGRQFPNYSSELNVNALELEDSALYLCASSLVGREETQYFGPGTRLLVL.

The chain links TRBV24-1 to TRBJ1-1; D remains unclear. Trimming removed 5 bases from V and 1 base from J, with 7 bases in between. This CDR3 is 13 amino acids long. The germline V gene encodes CDR1 KGHDR and CDR2 SFDVKD. The DNA for the CDR3 is TGTGCCACCAGTGCGGGCGGGAACACTGAAGCTTTCTTT. It specifies CATSAGGNTEAFF.

This sequence joins TRBV4-2 and TRBJ1-1; 9 bases match TRBD1. Per germline, CDR1 LGHNA and CDR2 YNFKEQ. The CDR3 has 19 amino acids. Losses at the gene ends were 3 bases for V and 2 bases for J; bases not matched to a gene: 16. The CDR3 is CASSQDRGRTGDSNTEAFF. The CDR3 DNA sequence: TGTGCCAGCAGCCAGGACAGGGGACGGACAGGGGACTCAAACACTGAAGCTTTCTTT.

This clonotype was counted only a few times. The rearrangement links TRBV9 to TRBJ2-6; maybe TRBD2 (6 bases). The length of the CDR3 is 17 residues. Germline loops: CDR1 SGDLS, CDR2 YYNGEE. Trimming left V 6 bases short and J 1 base short, with 17 bases between. The CDR3 reads CASTIGGGASGANVLTF. In DNA form, the CDR3 reads TGTGCCAGCACCATTGGGGGAGGTGCTTCTGGGGCCAACGTCCTGACTTTC.

This clonotype was detected a few times. The chain couples TRBV20-1 to TRBJ1-4; 7 nucleotides agree with TRBD1. This CDR3 has 13 residues. Germline V gene lookup returns CDR1 DFQATT and CDR2 SNEGSKA (reference sequence). The trim removed 8 bases at V and 7 bases at J, leaving 10 bases unmatched. The DNA of the CDR3 is TGCAGTCCAGCACAGGGGACGTCTGAAAAACTGTTTTTT. Protein product: CSPAQGTSEKLFF.